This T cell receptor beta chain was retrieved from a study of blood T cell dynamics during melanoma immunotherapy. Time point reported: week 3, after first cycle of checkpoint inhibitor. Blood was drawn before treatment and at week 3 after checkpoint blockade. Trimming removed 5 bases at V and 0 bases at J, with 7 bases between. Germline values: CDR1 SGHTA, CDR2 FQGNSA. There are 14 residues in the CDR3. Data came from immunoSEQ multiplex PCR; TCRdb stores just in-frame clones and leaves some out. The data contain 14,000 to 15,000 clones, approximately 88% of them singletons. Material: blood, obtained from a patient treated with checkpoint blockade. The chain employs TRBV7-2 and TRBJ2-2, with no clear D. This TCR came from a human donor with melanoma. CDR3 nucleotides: TGTGCCAGCAGCCCCCAACCGAACACCGGGGAGCTGTTTTTT. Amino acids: CASSPQPNTGELFF.